Following are 25 T cell receptor beta chains from one sample sequenced in a study of molecular identifiers for immune sequencing clone quantification. TCRdb reprocessed the PCR reads via MiXCR and lists one record per CDR3 protein. In the table there are some 590,000 distinct CDR3 sequences, around 25% of which are singletons. Sequenced sample: naive CD8+ T cells from blood, with Jurkat cell RNA spiked in. As for subset: FACS-sorted CD8+CD4-CCR7+CD45RA+ naive T cells. The receptors derive from a human donor in good health. Some libraries in this study had Jurkat cell RNA spiked in.

This clonotype was seen many times. The rearrangement links TRBV6-2 or TRBV6-3 to TRBJ2-3, with 7 bases identical to TRBD2. The CDR3 loop spans 15 amino acids. Germline lookup yields CDR1 MNHEY and CDR2 SVGEGT. Trimming took 2 bases from V and 2 from J; bases not matched to a gene: 4. This CDR3 reads CASSYGTIYTDTQYF. The CDR3, as DNA: TGTGCCAGCAGTTACGGGACTATCTACACAGATACGCAGTATTTT.

Regarding this clonotype: The junction differs from germline at one of its ends, possibly a read error. The rearrangement joins TRBV6-5 to TRBJ2-7; 8 positions match TRBD1. The CDR3 is 13 amino acids. The germline gives CDR1 MNHEY, CDR2 SVGAGI. The DNA for the CDR3 is TGTGCCAGCAGAGACAGGGGATCCTACGAGCAGTGCTTC. Amino acids: CASRDRGSYEQCF.

The rearrangement links TRBV7-9 to TRBJ2-1, with TRBD2 identical over 8 bases. CDR1 and CDR2 from the germline V gene are SEHNR and FQNEAQ (reference sequence). The CDR3 extends over 16 amino acids. With V trimmed by 5 bases and J by 6 bases, 12 bases remained unmatched. The CDR3 nucleotides read TGTGCCAGCAGCACCGGACTAGCTGGGAACCGCAATGAGCAGTTCTTC. This encodes CASSTGLAGNRNEQFF.

This clonotype was observed many times. The J gene is TRBJ1-5, the V gene TRBV19; TRBD1 might be the D (6 bases). This CDR3 contains 15 residues. CDR1 is LNHDA and CDR2 is SQIVND in the germline V gene (reference sequence). Trimming cost V 6 bases and J 1 base, with 13 bases left between them. CDR3 protein: CASSGGGRSNQPQHF. DNA for the CDR3: TGTGCCAGTAGCGGCGGGGGCAGAAGCAATCAGCCCCAGCATTTT.

This clonotype appeared a few times. The chain has TRBV3-1 and TRBJ1-1; no clear D. The germline CDR1 and CDR2 sequences are LGHDT and YNNKEL (reference sequence). The CDR3 sequence is 16 residues long. The V gene lost 4 bases and the J gene lost 3 bases, with 18 bases spanning the gap. CDR3 sequence: CASSPRGPGAYTEAFF. CDR3 bases: TGTGCCAGCAGCCCCCGTGGCCCGGGAGCTTACACTGAAGCTTTCTTT.

This clonotype occurred many times. V gene TRBV7-9 combines with J gene TRBJ2-7; 9 nucleotides line up with TRBD1. Trimming at V came to 5 bases and at J to 2 bases, leaving 4 bases not matched to a gene. CDR3 size: 14 residues. Germline loops: CDR1 SEHNR, CDR2 FQNEAQ (reference sequence). For the CDR3, the DNA is TGTGCCAGCAGCCAGACAGGGGGAACCTACGAGCAGTACTTC. Translating it yields CASSQTGGTYEQYF.

The chain couples TRBV27 to TRBJ2-1; 10 bases map to TRBD1. V shed 5 bases and J 5 bases; nucleotides not matched to a gene: 6. Germline V gives CDR1 MNHEY, CDR2 SMNVEV (reference sequence). CDR3 length equals 15 residues. CDR3 loop: CASSAGTGVNNEQFF. DNA for the CDR3: TGTGCCAGCAGTGCCGGGACAGGGGTCAACAATGAGCAGTTCTTC.

The V gene is TRBV3-1, the J gene TRBJ2-2, with 8 bases that match TRBD1. The germline V gene encodes CDR1 LGHDT and CDR2 YNNKEL (reference sequence). V dropped 6 bases and J dropped 7; count of bases not matched to a gene: 4. CDR3 length equals 13 residues. CDR3 protein: CASSGQGGGELFF. CDR3 bases: TGTGCCAGCAGTGGACAGGGAGGCGGGGAGCTGTTTTTT.

Only a few counts were recorded for this clonotype. The J gene is TRBJ2-7, the V gene TRBV12-3 or TRBV12-4; D not resolved. V lost 5 bases and J 7 bases, leaving 15 bases between the germline ends. This CDR3 is 13 amino acids long. The CDR3 is CASSPGKAIEQYF. CDR3 bases: TGTGCCAGCAGTCCCGGCAAGGCCATTGAGCAGTACTTC.

This chain connects TRBV30 to TRBJ1-2; 9 positions match TRBD1. In germline, CDR1 is GTSNPN, CDR2 SVGIG (reference sequence). This CDR3 comprises 15 residues. V shed 8 bases and J 4 bases; nucleotides not matched to a gene: 14. CDR3 amino acids: CAGQPGQGFGYGYTF. The CDR3 region has the DNA TGTGCCGGACAACCGGGACAGGGTTTTGGCTATGGCTACACCTTC.

In its sample, this clonotype was seen many times. J is TRBJ2-5 and V is TRBV4-3; D may be TRBD2 (6 bases). The V end lost 1 base, the J end lost 1 base, and 10 bases lay between the germline ends. The CDR3 consists of 15 residues. Germline V gives CDR1 LGHNA, CDR2 YSLEER. The CDR3: CASSQGGTAQETQYF. The CDR3 DNA reads TGCGCCAGCAGCCAAGGCGGGACGGCCCAAGAGACCCAGTACTTC.

This clonotype came up a few times. The gene calls are TRBV2 and TRBJ1-2, with TRBD1 as a possible D gene (5 bases). Germline V gene data show CDR1 as SNHLY and CDR2 as FYNNEI. The CDR3 loop spans 12 amino acids. V dropped 6 bases and J dropped 6 bases, with 11 bases sitting between them. The CDR3 sequence is CASRLTENGYTF. In DNA, the CDR3 is TGTGCCAGCAGATTGACAGAGAATGGCTACACCTTC.

This clonotype occurred many times. The genes are TRBV5-1 and TRBJ2-5, with 12 positions matching TRBD2. The germline V gene encodes CDR1 SGHRS and CDR2 YFSETQ. Trimming took 7 bases from V and 3 from J; bases not matched to a gene: 7. This CDR3 region has 15 residues. CDR3 in amino acids: CASGRTSGTEETQYF. The CDR3 DNA reads as TGCGCCAGCGGTCGGACTAGCGGGACAGAAGAGACCCAGTACTTC.

About this clonotype: A read error is possible here, since a much larger clone lies one base away. The chain joins TRBV7-2 to TRBJ1-1; 7 nucleotides line up with TRBD1. The germline V gene encodes CDR1 SGHTA and CDR2 FQGNSA. The CDR3 covers 18 residues. V trimming: 5 bases; J trimming: 0 bases; junction bases outside the gene matches: 15. This CDR3 is CASSTFGTEDFMNTEAFF. CDR3 nucleotides: TGTGCCAGCAGCACTTTCGGGACAGAAGATTTCATGAACACTGAAGCTTTCTTT.

Remarks on this clonotype: This sequence may be a read error, since a much larger clone differs from it by one base. V and J are TRBV7-9 and TRBJ1-1, with 7 bases lining up with TRBD1. Germline loops: CDR1 SEHNR, CDR2 FQNEAQ (reference sequence). The CDR3 is 16 residues long. In DNA, the CDR3 is TGTGCCAGCAGCTTTTCCCTTGGCGGACAGGCAAATGAAGCTTCCTTT. Translating it yields CASSFSLGGQANEASF.

As regards this clonotype: One end of the junction is discordant with germline, which a read error may explain. The chain joins TRBV5-1 to TRBJ1-1, with 8 positions matching TRBD1. Per the germline V gene, CDR1 is SGHRS and CDR2 is YFSETQ. The CDR3 runs 16 residues. CDR3 residues: CASSYAGQGQNTGAFF. For the CDR3, the DNA is TGCGCCAGCAGCTACGCCGGACAGGGACAGAACACTGGAGCTTTCTTT.

The table lists this clonotype with a few counts. The V call is TRBV9, the J call TRBJ2-2; D is unclear. V gave up 0 bases and J gave up 5 bases, with 8 bases separating them. The CDR3 has 14 amino acids. Per germline, CDR1 SGDLS and CDR2 YYNGEE. CDR3 protein: CASSVVIGTGELFF. CDR3 coding DNA: TGTGCCAGCAGCGTAGTGATTGGGACCGGGGAGCTGTTTTTT.

This chain uses TRBV4-1 with TRBJ2-5, with D possibly being TRBD1 (6 bases). Trimming removed 4 bases at V and 4 bases at J, with 19 bases between. CDR1 is MGHRA, CDR2 YSYEKL, per germline. This CDR3 spans 16 amino acids. The CDR3 here is CASSPLGRGELETQYF. The CDR3 DNA follows: TGCGCCAGCAGCCCCCTGGGCAGGGGAGAGTTAGAGACCCAGTACTTC.

The rearrangement links TRBV24-1 to TRBJ2-3; 14 positions match TRBD2. The germline CDR1 and CDR2 sequences are KGHDR and SFDVKD. J lost 5 bases, V lost 4 bases, and 10 bases had no gene match. The CDR3 length is 18 residues. The CDR3: CATSEIGLAGGGEDTQYF. Here the CDR3 DNA reads TGTGCCACCAGTGAAATAGGACTAGCGGGAGGAGGTGAAGATACGCAGTATTTT.

This clonotype was counted only a few times. The chain employs TRBV20-1 and TRBJ2-1, with unresolved D. Per the germline V gene, CDR1 is DFQATT and CDR2 is SNEGSKA (reference sequence). CDR3 length equals 13 residues. V lost 0 bases to trimming and J lost 5 bases, with 8 bases between them. This CDR3 is CSARDLRDNEQFF. CDR3 in DNA: TGCAGTGCTAGAGATCTTAGGGACAATGAGCAGTTCTTC.

In its sample, this clonotype was seen once. The genes are TRBV12-3 or TRBV12-4 and TRBJ2-5, with D hard to call. The CDR3 loop spans 15 amino acids. V was trimmed by 7 bases and J by 3 bases, leaving 18 bases between them. The CDR3 DNA sequence: TGTGCCAGCACCCGAAGCCCCCGCGCAGAAGAGACCCAGTACTTC. Translation: CASTRSPRAEETQYF.

This clonotype was recorded a few times. This is likely a read error, given that the CDR3 carries no conserved phenylalanine or tryptophan at its end. The DNA is omitted, as the CDR3 cannot be located on it reliably, and the CDR3 follows TCRdb's listing. The chain couples TRBV11-2 to TRBJ2-7. The germline V gene has CDR1 SGHAT and CDR2 FQNNGV. The CDR3 totals 14 residues, both ends included. The CDR3 reads CASSLEDQADLQAI.

Regarding this clonotype: This sequence may be a read error, since a much larger clone differs from it by one base. The rearrangement joins TRBV4-3 to TRBJ2-6; 10 bases fit TRBD1. CDR1 LGHNA and CDR2 YSLEER come from the germline V gene. The CDR3 is made up of 20 amino acids. The chain's CDR3 is CASSQLTGTGAFSGANVLNF. For the CDR3, the DNA is TGCGCCAGCAGCCAACTCACCGGGACAGGGGCCTTCTCTGGGGCCAACGTCCTGAATTTC.

In its sample, this clonotype was seen a few times. The V and J genes are TRBV19 and TRBJ2-7, with D possibly being TRBD1 or TRBD2 (5 bases each). Per the germline V gene, CDR1 is LNHDA and CDR2 is SQIVND (reference sequence). Trimming stripped 4 bases from V and 0 bases from J, with 10 bases between. This CDR3 spans 14 amino acids. The CDR3 DNA is TGTGCCAGTAGTAGGGACCTCAGCTCCTACGAGCAGTACTTC. Translation: CASSRDLSSYEQYF.

At least ten counts were recorded for this clonotype. The V and J genes are TRBV4-2 and TRBJ2-7; 9 bases are shared with TRBD1. V lost 1 base, J lost 3 bases, and 7 bases stayed unmatched. Germline CDR1 is LGHNA and CDR2 is YNFKEQ. This CDR3 region has 16 residues. CDR3 DNA sequence: TGTGCCAGCAGCCAAGTCGCCGGGACAGGGAACTACGAGCAGTACTTC. Its translation: CASSQVAGTGNYEQYF.